These 16 T cell receptor beta chains were all obtained from the same sample, sequenced in a study of Tregs in tolerant kidney transplant recipients. Generated by immunoSEQ multiplex PCR, the TCRdb table keeps only in-frame clones and is missing some. Of about 100,000 clones in the sample, around 87% were seen once. Sequences were derived from CD4+ T cells from blood, sampled before the transplant. Receptors were obtained from a human donor who received a combined kidney and bone marrow transplant.

This chain joins TRBV25-1 and TRBJ2-2, with D tentatively TRBD1 (5 bases). Germline V lookup: CDR1 MGHDK, CDR2 SYGVNS. V was shortened by 7 bases and J by 3 bases, with 12 bases between the two germline ends. The CDR3 loop spans 14 amino acids. CDR3 loop: CASTQGRDTGELFF. The CDR3 DNA reads as TGTGCCAGCACCCAGGGCCGGGACACCGGGGAGCTGTTTTTT.

This clone was observed a few times. The chain employs TRBV10-1 and TRBJ1-1; no clear D gene. The CDR3 sequence is 13 residues long. Per the germline V gene, CDR1 is WNHNN and CDR2 is SYGVQD (reference sequence). V dropped 6 bases and J dropped 1 base, with 9 bases sitting between them. As DNA, the CDR3 is TGCGCCAGCAGCAAAGCATCGAACACTGAAGCTTTCTTT. It translates to CASSKASNTEAFF.

This chain links TRBV27 with TRBJ2-6; D possibly corresponds to TRBD1 (7 bases). CDR3 length: 21 amino acids. Germline V gene sequence: CDR1 MNHEY, CDR2 SMNVEV (reference sequence). V was cut by 2 bases and J by 0 bases, with 23 bases left in between. The CDR3 reads CASSLRRDSLQLLSGANVLTF. The CDR3 DNA follows: TGTGCCAGCAGTTTAAGGCGGGACAGTCTACAACTTCTCTCTGGGGCCAACGTCCTGACTTTC. The full variable domain, its missing parts supplied by reference TRBV27 and TRBJ2-6, is EAQVTQNPRYLITVTGKKLTVTCSQNMNHEYMSWYRQDPGLGLRQIYYSMNVEVTDKGDVPEGYKVSRKEKRNFPLILESPSPNQTSLYFCASSLRRDSLQLLSGANVLTFGAGSRLTVL.

The J gene is TRBJ2-7, the V gene TRBV28, with TRBD2 matching 9 bases. CDR3 size: 16 residues. Germline CDR1 and CDR2: MDHEN and SYDVKM. V dropped 6 bases and J dropped 5; count of bases not matched to a gene: 14. CDR3 protein: CASSKSPGTSYHEQYF. Written as DNA, the CDR3 is TGTGCCAGCAGCAAGTCGCCCGGGACTAGCTACCACGAGCAGTACTTC.

This rearrangement joins TRBV28 to TRBJ2-1; TRBD2 aligns across 12 bases. V dropped 6 bases and J dropped 5; count of bases not matched to a gene: 5. The germline gives CDR1 MDHEN, CDR2 SYDVKM. The CDR3 runs 15 residues. CDR3 coding DNA: TGTGCCAGCAGCCAAACTAGCGGGGGGAACAATGAGCAGTTCTTC. It translates to CASSQTSGGNNEQFF.

This CDR3 is CAWGTGVHGYTF. CDR3 DNA sequence: TGTGCCTGGGGGACAGGGGTACATGGCTACACCTTC. The chain employs TRBV30 and TRBJ1-2, with 10 bases identical to TRBD1. From germline, CDR1 is GTSNPN and CDR2 SVGIG (reference sequence). This CDR3 contains 12 residues. J was trimmed by 6 bases and V by 5 bases; bases with no gene match: 3.

The rearrangement links TRBV5-1 to TRBJ2-3; 7 nucleotides agree with TRBD1. This CDR3 spans 15 amino acids. Germline CDR1 and CDR2: SGHRS and YFSETQ. Losses at the gene ends were 3 bases for V and 2 bases for J; bases not matched to a gene: 6. CDR3 in amino acids: CASSSTGIDTDTQYF. The CDR3 DNA reads as TGCGCCAGCAGCTCGACAGGGATCGACACAGATACGCAGTATTTT.

The chain has TRBV7-2 and TRBJ2-7; 7 nucleotides line up with TRBD2. Matching the DNA end better, TRBJ2-1 makes the J call doubtful. CDR1 and CDR2 from the germline V gene are SGHTA and FQGNSA. The CDR3 runs to 15 residues. For the CDR3, the DNA is TGTGCCAGCAGCTTGGGACTAACTCACGGGGATGAGCAGTTCTTC. Translation gives CASSLGLTHGDEQFF.

The chain recombines TRBV5-5 with TRBJ2-7, with a tentative D call TRBD1 (6 bases). Trimming cost V 1 base and J 3 bases, with 17 bases left between them. Per germline, CDR1 SGHKS and CDR2 YYEKEE (reference sequence). The CDR3 contains 16 residues. This CDR3 reads CASSLIRGSPFYEQYF. In DNA form, the CDR3 reads TGTGCCAGCAGCTTGATTAGGGGGTCCCCCTTCTACGAGCAGTACTTC.

V is TRBV11-3 and J is TRBJ2-3; 8 nucleotides align to TRBD1. V was clipped by 5 bases and J by 4 bases; unmatched bases: 5. Germline CDR1 reads SGHNT; CDR2 reads YENEEA. This CDR3 has 14 amino acids. The CDR3 region has the DNA TGTGCCAGCAGCCCCGGACAGGGAGCAGATACGCAGTATTTT. Translated: CASSPGQGADTQYF.

This chain uses TRBV30 with TRBJ1-2; 7 positions match TRBD1. CDR3 length: 13 residues. The V and J ends lost 2 bases and 4 bases, in that order; junction bases with no gene match: 4. The germline V gene has CDR1 GTSNPN and CDR2 SVGIG (reference sequence). The CDR3: CAWSLGQPYGYTF. The CDR3 DNA is TGTGCCTGGAGTTTGGGACAGCCCTATGGCTACACCTTC.

There are a few counts of this clone. The rearrangement joins TRBV5-1 to TRBJ1-2; no definite D call. Per the germline V gene, CDR1 is SGHRS and CDR2 is YFSETQ. Trimming removed 0 bases from V and 3 bases from J, with 6 bases in between. The CDR3 length is 13 residues. CDR3 amino acids: CASSLVGDYGYTF. In nucleotides, the CDR3 is TGCGCCAGCAGCTTGGTCGGAGACTATGGCTACACCTTC.

The V call is TRBV7-9, the J call TRBJ2-7; tentatively, D is TRBD1 (5 bases). The CDR3 is 14 amino acids. Trimming took 5 bases from V and 2 from J, leaving 13 bases between them. The germline CDR1 and CDR2 sequences are SEHNR and FQNEAQ (reference sequence). The DNA for the CDR3 is TGTGCCAGCAGCCCCAGACAGTATACCTACGAGCAGTACTTC. Translating gives CASSPRQYTYEQYF.

The gene calls are TRBV6-5 and TRBJ1-2, with D unclear. The CDR3 loop spans 15 amino acids. V was clipped by 0 bases and J by 4 bases, with 12 bases between them. Per the germline V gene, CDR1 is MNHEY and CDR2 is SVGAGI. In DNA form, the CDR3 reads TGTGCCAGCAGTTACTCGAGCGTCGGGTCCTATGGCTACACCTTC. Its translation: CASSYSSVGSYGYTF.

The chain recombines TRBV7-2 with TRBJ2-7; 7 bases are a match to TRBD1. V was clipped by 5 bases and J by 0 bases; unmatched bases: 7. The CDR3 covers 15 residues. Per the germline V gene, CDR1 is SGHTA and CDR2 is FQGNSA. The CDR3 DNA reads as TGTGCCAGCAGCCCAGGGGGAAGGAGCTCCTACGAGCAGTACTTC. Its translation: CASSPGGRSSYEQYF.

This rearrangement joins TRBV30 to TRBJ1-1; D not certain. Per the germline V gene, CDR1 is GTSNPN and CDR2 is SVGIG (reference sequence). The CDR3 runs 12 residues. The V gene lost 5 bases and the J gene lost 5 bases, with 12 bases spanning the gap. The CDR3 loop reads CAWRGGKTEAFF. The CDR3 nucleotides are TGTGCCTGGCGGGGAGGGAAGACTGAAGCTTTCTTT.